Shown below are 5 T cell receptor beta chains from a single sample sequenced in a study of identical twins (dated by TCRdb to 2016 to 2017). Receptor amplification or capture employed 5' RACE. Sequencer: Illumina HiSeq 2000. TCRdb reworked the public reads: Q25 trimming with fastp, MiXCR clone assembly, productive beta chains retained. Each CDR3 protein appears once, grouped with its most common genes and DNA. The sample table holds a few hundred thousand distinct CDR3 sequences, of which approximately 9.6% were seen once. The ten most abundant clones make up around 3% of the sample. These same records also appear under a second study, on yellow fever vaccine responses in identical twins.

What was sequenced was PBMCs. Receptors originate from a woman between 18 and 30 years old in good health.

There are many counts of this clonotype. The rearrangement uses TRBV29-1 and TRBJ2-1; D gene uncertain. The V end was cut by 6 bases, the J end by 6 bases, with 9 bases between. This CDR3 is 11 amino acids long. The germline V gene has CDR1 SQVTM and CDR2 ANQGSEA. CDR3 in DNA: TGCAGCGTACCCACCGGCAATGAGCAGTTCTTC. Encoded protein: CSVPTGNEQFF.

This clonotype has ten or more counts. This sequence joins TRBV6-4 and TRBJ1-2; 7 nucleotides agree with TRBD1. The trim removed 0 bases at V and 0 bases at J, leaving 1 base unmatched. Germline-derived CDR1 and CDR2 are MRHNA and SNTAGT. This CDR3 contains 15 residues. The CDR3: CASSDSTGPNYGYTF. CDR3 nucleotide sequence: TGTGCCAGCAGTGACTCGACAGGGCCTAACTATGGCTACACCTTC.

J is TRBJ2-7 and V is TRBV27; 7 nucleotides line up with TRBD1. The junction had 8 bases not matched to a gene; V was cut back by 5 bases and J by 4 bases. The CDR3 length is 14 residues. Per the germline V gene, CDR1 is MNHEY and CDR2 is SMNVEV (reference sequence). The CDR3 nucleotides are TGTGCCAGCAGTCCGCAGGGGGAAGGGTACGAGCAGTACTTC. Residues: CASSPQGEGYEQYF.

In this sample, this clonotype turned up a few times. The genes are TRBV20-1 and TRBJ2-1; maybe TRBD2 (5 bases). The germline V and J ends were trimmed by 1 base and 4 bases, with 14 bases remaining between them. There are 15 residues in the CDR3. The germline V gene has CDR1 DFQATT and CDR2 SNEGSKA (reference sequence). The CDR3 nucleotides are TGCAGTGCTAGAGGGTCCAGCGGCCCTTACAATGAGCAGTTCTTC. This sequence encodes CSARGSSGPYNEQFF.

The chain carries TRBV4-1 and TRBJ2-7; TRBD2 matches at 8 bases. Looked up from germline, CDR1 is MGHRA and CDR2 is YSYEKL. V shed 0 bases and J 6 bases; nucleotides not matched to a gene: 10. This CDR3 has 16 amino acids. DNA of the CDR3: TGCGCCAGCAGCCAAGATCCCTCCGGGAGGGCCCTCGAGCAGTACTTC. Its translation is CASSQDPSGRALEQYF.